Below are 9 T cell receptor beta chains sequenced from a single sample in a study of T cell responses to AZD1222 COVID-19 vaccine. Assay used: immunoSEQ multiplex PCR; TCRdb lists only in-frame clones, some missing. Of 150,000 to 170,000 clones in the sample, 88% were seen once. Sequenced here: peripheral blood, sampled on day 0 of AZD1222 vaccination. These receptor sequences come from an adult in good health.

This chain joins TRBV9 and TRBJ2-1, with a tentative D call TRBD2 (6 bases). The CDR3 covers 15 residues. The V end was cut by 0 bases, the J end by 1 base, with 8 bases between. Germline V CDR1 and CDR2: SGDLS, YYNGEE. CDR3 sequence (DNA): TGTGCCAGCAGCGTAGTGAGCGGGTCCTACAATGAGCAGTTCTTC. This encodes CASSVVSGSYNEQFF.

The rearrangement links TRBV6-5 to TRBJ1-1; a weak D match, TRBD1 (6 bases). The V and J ends lost 6 bases and 11 bases respectively, with 16 bases between them. The CDR3 spans 12 residues. The germline CDR1 and CDR2 sequences are MNHEY and SVGAGI. The DNA of the CDR3 is TGTGCCAGCAGGAGGGGGGACCTGGAGGCTTTCTTT. It translates to CASRRGDLEAFF.

The table lists this clone with a few counts. CDR3 in amino acids: CASSIGPVREQYF. The CDR3 DNA reads TGTGCCAGCAGCATTGGCCCGGTGAGGGAGCAGTACTTC. This rearrangement joins TRBV5-6 to TRBJ2-7; D not resolved. This CDR3 is built from 13 residues. CDR1 and CDR2 from the germline V gene are SGHDT and YYEEEE. With 4 bases removed from V and 7 bases from J, the gap between germline ends came to 15 bases.

The genes are TRBV11-2 and TRBJ2-1; the D gene could be TRBD1 or TRBD2 (5 bases each). The V gene's germline CDR1 is SGHAT and CDR2 FQNNGV. CDR3 length: 15 amino acids. V lost 3 bases and J lost 0, with 9 bases in between. In DNA form, the CDR3 reads TGTGCCAGCAGCTTCCCAGGGAGCTCCTACAATGAGCAGTTCTTC. Translation gives CASSFPGSSYNEQFF.

This chain joins TRBV2 and TRBJ2-5, with 13 bases fitting TRBD2. This CDR3 contains 15 residues. J was trimmed by 5 bases and V by 8 bases; bases with no gene match: 8. From germline, CDR1 is SNHLY and CDR2 FYNNEI. CDR3 region: CASGGTSGAGETQYF. CDR3 nucleotide sequence: TGTGCCAGCGGAGGGACTAGCGGGGCGGGGGAGACCCAGTACTTC.

This chain links TRBV4-1 with TRBJ2-7; D is perhaps TRBD1 (6 bases). CDR3 size: 16 residues. V was shortened by 4 bases and J by 7 bases, with 23 bases between the two germline ends. Per germline, CDR1 MGHRA and CDR2 YSYEKL. The CDR3 protein is CASSPRQAAGSREQYF. In DNA, the CDR3 is TGCGCCAGCAGCCCTCGACAGGCGGCGGGTTCTCGGGAGCAGTACTTC.

The chain is built from TRBV16 and TRBJ1-4; D gene ambiguous. The CDR3 sequence is 14 residues long. Trimming cost V 2 bases and J 5 bases, with 9 bases left between them. Germline-derived CDR1 and CDR2 are KGHSY and FQNENV. In DNA, the CDR3 is TGTGCCAGCAGCCAAGGCCAGAAGAATGAAAAACTGTTTTTT. This sequence encodes CASSQGQKNEKLFF.

V and J are TRBV6-5 and TRBJ1-1; 8 bases line up with TRBD1. After removal of 11 bases from V and 4 bases from J, the junction contained 6 bases not matched to a gene. The CDR3 covers 12 residues. In germline, CDR1 is MNHEY, CDR2 SVGAGI. CDR3 sequence: CAVRDRGTEAFF. The CDR3 DNA reads TGTGCCGTCCGTGACAGGGGCACTGAAGCTTTCTTT.

This sequence joins TRBV4-1 and TRBJ2-7; 8 bases map to TRBD2. Germline CDR1 is MGHRA and CDR2 is YSYEKL. V was clipped by 4 bases and J by 2 bases; unmatched bases: 7. This CDR3 is built from 15 residues. The CDR3 DNA is TGCGCCAGCAGCCGAGAGCGGGGGATTCCCTACGAGCAGTACTTC. Encoded protein: CASSRERGIPYEQYF.